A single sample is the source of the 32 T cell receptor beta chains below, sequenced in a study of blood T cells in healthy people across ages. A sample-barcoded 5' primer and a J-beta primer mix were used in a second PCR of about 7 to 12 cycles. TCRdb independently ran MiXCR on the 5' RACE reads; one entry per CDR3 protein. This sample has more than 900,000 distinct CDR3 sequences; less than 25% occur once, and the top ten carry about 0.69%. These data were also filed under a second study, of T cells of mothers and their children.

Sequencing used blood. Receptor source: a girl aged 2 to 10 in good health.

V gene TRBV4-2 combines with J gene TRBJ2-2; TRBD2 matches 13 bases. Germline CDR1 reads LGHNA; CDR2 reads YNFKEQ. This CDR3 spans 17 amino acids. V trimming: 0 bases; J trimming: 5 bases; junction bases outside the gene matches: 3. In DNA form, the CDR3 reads TGTGCCAGCAGCCAAGAAGGACTAGCGGGAGTAACCGGGGAGCTGTTTTTT. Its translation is CASSQEGLAGVTGELFF.

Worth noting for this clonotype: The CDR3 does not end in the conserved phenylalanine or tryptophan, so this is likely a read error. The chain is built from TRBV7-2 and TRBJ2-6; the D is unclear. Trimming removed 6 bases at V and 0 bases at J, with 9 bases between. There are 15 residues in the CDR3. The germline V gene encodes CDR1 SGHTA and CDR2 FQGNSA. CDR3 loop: CASRRPSSGANVLTL. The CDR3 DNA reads TGTGCCAGCAGACGGCCGAGCTCTGGGGCCAACGTCCTGACTCTC.

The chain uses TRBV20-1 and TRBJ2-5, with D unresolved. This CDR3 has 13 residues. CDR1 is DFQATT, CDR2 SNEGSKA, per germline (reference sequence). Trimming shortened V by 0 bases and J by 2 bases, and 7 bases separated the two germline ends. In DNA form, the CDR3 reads TGCAGTGCTAGAGATCCCCAACAAGAGACCCAGTACTTC. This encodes CSARDPQQETQYF.

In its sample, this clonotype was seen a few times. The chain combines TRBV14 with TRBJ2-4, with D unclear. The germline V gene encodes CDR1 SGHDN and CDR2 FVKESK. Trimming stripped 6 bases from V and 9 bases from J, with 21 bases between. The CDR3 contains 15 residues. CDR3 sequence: CASRPSSSPTSIQYF. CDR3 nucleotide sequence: TGTGCCAGCAGACCAAGTAGTTCCCCGACCAGCATTCAGTACTTC.

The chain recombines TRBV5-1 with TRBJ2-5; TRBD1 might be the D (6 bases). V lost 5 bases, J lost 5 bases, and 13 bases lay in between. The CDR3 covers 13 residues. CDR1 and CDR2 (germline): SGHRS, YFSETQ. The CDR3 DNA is TGCGCCAGCAGACCCCCAGGGGCGGAGACCCAGTACTTC. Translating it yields CASRPPGAETQYF.

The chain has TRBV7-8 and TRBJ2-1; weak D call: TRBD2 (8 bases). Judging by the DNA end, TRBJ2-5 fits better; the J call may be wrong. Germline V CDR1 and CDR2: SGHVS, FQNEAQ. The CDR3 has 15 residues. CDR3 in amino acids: CASSLELADRETQYF. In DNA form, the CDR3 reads TGTGCCAGCAGCTTAGAACTAGCGGACAGGGAGACCCAGTACTTC.

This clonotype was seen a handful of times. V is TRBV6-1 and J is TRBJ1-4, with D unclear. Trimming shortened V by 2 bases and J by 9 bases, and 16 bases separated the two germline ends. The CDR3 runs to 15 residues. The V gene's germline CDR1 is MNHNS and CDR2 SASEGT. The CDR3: CASSEWWSPGKKLFF. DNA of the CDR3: TGTGCCAGCAGTGAATGGTGGAGTCCGGGCAAAAAACTGTTTTTT.

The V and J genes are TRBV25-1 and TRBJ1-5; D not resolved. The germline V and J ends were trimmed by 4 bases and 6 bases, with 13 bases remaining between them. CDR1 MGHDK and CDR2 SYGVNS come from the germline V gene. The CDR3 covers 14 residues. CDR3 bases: TGTGCCAGCAGTGCCGGTCTTGGGCTTCAGCCCCAGCATTTT. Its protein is CASSAGLGLQPQHF.

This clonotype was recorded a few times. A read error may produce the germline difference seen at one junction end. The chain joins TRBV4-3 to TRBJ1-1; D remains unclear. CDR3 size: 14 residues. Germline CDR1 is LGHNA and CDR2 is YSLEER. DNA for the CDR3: TGCGCCAGCAGCCAAGATTGGTCCAGCACTGAGGCTTTCTTT. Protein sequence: CASSQDWSSTEAFF.

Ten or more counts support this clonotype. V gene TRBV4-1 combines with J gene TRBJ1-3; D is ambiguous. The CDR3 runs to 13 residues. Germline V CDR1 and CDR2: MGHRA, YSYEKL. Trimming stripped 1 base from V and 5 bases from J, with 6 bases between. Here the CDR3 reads CASSQVIRNTIYF. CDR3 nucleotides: TGCGCCAGCAGCCAAGTGATTCGAAACACCATATATTTT.

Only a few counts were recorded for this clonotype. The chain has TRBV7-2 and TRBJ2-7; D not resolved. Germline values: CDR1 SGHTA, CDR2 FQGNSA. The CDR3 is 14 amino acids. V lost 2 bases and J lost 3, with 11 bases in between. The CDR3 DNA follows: TGTGCCAGCAGCTTAAATCGGGTTAGCTACGAGCAGTACTTC. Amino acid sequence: CASSLNRVSYEQYF.

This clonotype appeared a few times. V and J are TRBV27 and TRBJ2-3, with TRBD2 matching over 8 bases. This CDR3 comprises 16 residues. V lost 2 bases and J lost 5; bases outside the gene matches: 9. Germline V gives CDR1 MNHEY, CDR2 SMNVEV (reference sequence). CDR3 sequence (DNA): TGTGCCAGCAGTTTAGTCCTCGGGGGGGAAGGAGATACGCAGTATTTT. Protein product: CASSLVLGGEGDTQYF.

In nucleotides, the CDR3 is TGCAGCGTTGGCTGGGACAGGGCCAGAGACGGTGAGCAGTTCTTC. Its translation is CSVGWDRARDGEQFF. This sequence joins TRBV29-1 and TRBJ2-5; TRBD1 aligns across 9 bases. The tail of the sequence fits TRBJ2-1 better, so the J call may be wrong. From germline, CDR1 is SQVTM and CDR2 ANQGSEA. CDR3 length equals 15 residues.

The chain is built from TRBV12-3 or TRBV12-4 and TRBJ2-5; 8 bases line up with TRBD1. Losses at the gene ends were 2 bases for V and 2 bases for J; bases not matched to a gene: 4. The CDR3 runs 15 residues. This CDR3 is CASSLWQGAQETQYF. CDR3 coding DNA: TGTGCCAGCAGTTTATGGCAGGGGGCTCAAGAGACCCAGTACTTC.

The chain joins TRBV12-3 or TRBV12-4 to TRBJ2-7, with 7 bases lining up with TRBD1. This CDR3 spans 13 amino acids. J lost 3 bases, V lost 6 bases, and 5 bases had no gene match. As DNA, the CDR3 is TGTGCCAGCAGCCGACAGGGACACTACGAGCAGTACTTC. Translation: CASSRQGHYEQYF.

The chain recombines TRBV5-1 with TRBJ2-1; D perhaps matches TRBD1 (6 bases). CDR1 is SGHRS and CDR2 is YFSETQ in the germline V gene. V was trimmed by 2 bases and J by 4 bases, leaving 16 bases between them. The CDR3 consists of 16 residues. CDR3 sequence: CASSFVRTVLYNEQFF. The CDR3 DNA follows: TGCGCCAGCAGCTTTGTCAGGACAGTACTATACAATGAGCAGTTCTTC.

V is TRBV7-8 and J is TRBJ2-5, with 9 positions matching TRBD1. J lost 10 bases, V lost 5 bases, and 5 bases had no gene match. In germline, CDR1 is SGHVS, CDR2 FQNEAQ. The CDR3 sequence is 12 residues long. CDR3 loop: CASSQGQGDQYF. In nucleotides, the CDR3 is TGTGCCAGCAGCCAGGGACAGGGCGACCAGTACTTC. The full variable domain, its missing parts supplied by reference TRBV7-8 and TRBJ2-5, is GAGVSQSPRYKVAKRGQDVALRCDPISGHVSLFWYQQALGQGPEFLTYFQNEAQLDKSGLPSDRFFAERPEGSVSTLKIQRTQQEDSAVYLCASSQGQGDQYFGPGTRLLVL.

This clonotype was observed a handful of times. CDR3 region: CASQRTVGGKLFF. The CDR3 DNA sequence: TGTGCCAGCCAAAGGACAGTGGGGGGAAAACTGTTTTTT. V is TRBV6-5 and J is TRBJ1-4, with D possibly being TRBD1 (6 bases). Deletions cut 8 bases from V and 10 bases from J, with 17 bases between. The CDR3 consists of 13 residues. Germline assignment: CDR1 MNHEY and CDR2 SVGAGI.

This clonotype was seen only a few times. CDR3 in amino acids: CASSEPHPEAGPDTQYF. In DNA form, the CDR3 reads TGTGCCAGCAGTGAACCTCACCCCGAAGCGGGGCCAGATACGCAGTATTTT. This chain uses TRBV25-1 with TRBJ2-3; 7 bases line up with TRBD2. The CDR3 contains 17 residues. After removal of 2 bases from V and 4 bases from J, the junction contained 12 bases not matched to a gene. Germline lookup yields CDR1 MGHDK and CDR2 SYGVNS.

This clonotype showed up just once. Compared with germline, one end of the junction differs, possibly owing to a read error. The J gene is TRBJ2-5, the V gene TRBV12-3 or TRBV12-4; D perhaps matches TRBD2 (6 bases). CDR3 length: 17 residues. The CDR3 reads CASSPPRLATLRETLYF. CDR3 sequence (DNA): TGTGCCAGCAGTCCCCCCCGGCTAGCGACCCTACGGGAGACCCTGTACTTC.

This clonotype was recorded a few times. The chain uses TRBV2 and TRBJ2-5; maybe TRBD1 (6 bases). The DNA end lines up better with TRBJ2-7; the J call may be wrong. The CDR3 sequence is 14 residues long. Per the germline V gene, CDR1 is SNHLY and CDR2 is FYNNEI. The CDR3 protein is CASSELQGNYEQYF. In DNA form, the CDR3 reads TGTGCCAGCAGTGAACTACAGGGTAACTACGAGCAGTACTTC.

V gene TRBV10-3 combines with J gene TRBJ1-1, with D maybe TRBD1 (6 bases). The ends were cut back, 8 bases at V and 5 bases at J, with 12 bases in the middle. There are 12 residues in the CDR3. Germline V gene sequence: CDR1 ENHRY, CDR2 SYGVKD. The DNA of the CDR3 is TGTGCCATCGGGGGGCAGGGGACTGAAGCTTTCTTT. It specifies CAIGGQGTEAFF.

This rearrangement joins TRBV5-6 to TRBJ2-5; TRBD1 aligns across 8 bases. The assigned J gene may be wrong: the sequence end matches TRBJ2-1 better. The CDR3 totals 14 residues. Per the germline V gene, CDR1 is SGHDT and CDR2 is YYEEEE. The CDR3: CASSLGTGSGEQFF. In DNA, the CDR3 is TGTGCCAGCAGCTTGGGGACAGGGTCCGGTGAGCAGTTCTTC.

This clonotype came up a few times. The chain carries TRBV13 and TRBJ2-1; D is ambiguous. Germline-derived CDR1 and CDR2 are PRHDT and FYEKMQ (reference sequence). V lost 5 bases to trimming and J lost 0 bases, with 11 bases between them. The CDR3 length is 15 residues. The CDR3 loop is CASSPPWSSYNEQFF. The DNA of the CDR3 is TGTGCCAGCAGCCCTCCTTGGAGCTCCTACAATGAGCAGTTCTTC.

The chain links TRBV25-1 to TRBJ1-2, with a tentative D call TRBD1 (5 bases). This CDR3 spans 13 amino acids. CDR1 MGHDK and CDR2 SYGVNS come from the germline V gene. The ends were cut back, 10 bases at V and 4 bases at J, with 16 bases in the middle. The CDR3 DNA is TGTGCCACGAAAGCGGGGGAAAGCTATGGCTACACCTTC. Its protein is CATKAGESYGYTF.

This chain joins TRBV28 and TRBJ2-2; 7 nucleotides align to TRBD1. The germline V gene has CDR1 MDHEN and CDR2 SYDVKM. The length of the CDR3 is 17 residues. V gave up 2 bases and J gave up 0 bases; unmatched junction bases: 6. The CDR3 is CASSLDRVRPNTGELFF. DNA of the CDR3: TGTGCCAGCAGTTTAGACAGGGTGAGGCCGAACACCGGGGAGCTGTTTTTT.

The CDR3 sequence is CASSFEFQTSEGYTF. CDR3 coding DNA: TGTGCCAGCAGTTTTGAGTTTCAGACCTCGGAGGGCTACACCTTC. The V and J genes are TRBV12-3 or TRBV12-4 and TRBJ1-2, with no clear D. This CDR3 region has 15 residues. V was trimmed by 3 bases and J by 8 bases, leaving 19 bases between them.

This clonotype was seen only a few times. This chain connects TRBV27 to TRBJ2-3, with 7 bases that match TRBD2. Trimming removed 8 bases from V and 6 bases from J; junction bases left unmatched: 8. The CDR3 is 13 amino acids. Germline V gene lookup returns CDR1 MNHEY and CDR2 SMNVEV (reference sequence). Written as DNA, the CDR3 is TGTGCCAGCTTAGGGGAGGGGCTGGATACGCAGTATTTT. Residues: CASLGEGLDTQYF.

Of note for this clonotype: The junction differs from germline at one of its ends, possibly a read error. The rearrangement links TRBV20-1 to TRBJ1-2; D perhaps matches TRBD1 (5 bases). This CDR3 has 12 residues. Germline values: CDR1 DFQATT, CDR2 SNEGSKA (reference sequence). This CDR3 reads CSAEDSWYGHTF. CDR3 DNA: TGCAGTGCTGAAGACAGTTGGTATGGCCACACCTTC.

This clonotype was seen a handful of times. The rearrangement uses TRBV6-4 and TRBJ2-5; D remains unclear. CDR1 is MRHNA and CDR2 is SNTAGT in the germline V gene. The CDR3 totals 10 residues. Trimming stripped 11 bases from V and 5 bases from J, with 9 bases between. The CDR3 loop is CAPVCETQYF. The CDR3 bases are TGTGCCCCGGTGTGCGAGACCCAGTACTTC.

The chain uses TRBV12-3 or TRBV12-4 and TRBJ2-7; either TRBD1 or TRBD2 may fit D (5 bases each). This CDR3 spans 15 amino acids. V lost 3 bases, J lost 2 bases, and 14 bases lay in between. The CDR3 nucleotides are TGTGCCAGCAGTTTCACCGGGGCAAGCACCTACGAGCAGTACTTC. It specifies CASSFTGASTYEQYF.

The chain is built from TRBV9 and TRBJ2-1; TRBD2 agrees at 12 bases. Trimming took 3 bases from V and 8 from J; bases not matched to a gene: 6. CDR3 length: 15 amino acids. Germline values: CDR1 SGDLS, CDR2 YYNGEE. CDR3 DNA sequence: TGTGCCAGCAGCGAGGGGACTAGCGGGTTGGATGAGCAGTTCTTC. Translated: CASSEGTSGLDEQFF. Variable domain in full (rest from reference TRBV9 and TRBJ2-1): DSGVTQTPKHLITATGQRVTLRCSPRSGDLSVYWYQQSLDQGLQFLIQYYNGEERAKGNILERFSAQQFPDLHSELNLSSLELGDSALYFCASSEGTSGLDEQFFGPGTRLTVL.